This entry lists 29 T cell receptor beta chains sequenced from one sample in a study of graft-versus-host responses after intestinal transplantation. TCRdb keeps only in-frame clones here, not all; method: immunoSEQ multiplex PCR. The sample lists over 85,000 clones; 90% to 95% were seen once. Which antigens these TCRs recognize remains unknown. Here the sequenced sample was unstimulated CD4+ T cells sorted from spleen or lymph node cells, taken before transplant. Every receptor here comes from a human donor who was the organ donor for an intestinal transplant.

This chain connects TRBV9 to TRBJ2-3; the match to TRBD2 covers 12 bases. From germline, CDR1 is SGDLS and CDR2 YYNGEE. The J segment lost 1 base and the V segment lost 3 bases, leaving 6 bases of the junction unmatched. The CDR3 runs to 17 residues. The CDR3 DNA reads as TGTGCCAGCAGCGCCTCTAGCGGGGGGGCTGGCACAGATACGCAGTATTTT. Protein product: CASSASSGGAGTDTQYF. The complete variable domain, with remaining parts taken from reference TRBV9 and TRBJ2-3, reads DSGVTQTPKHLITATGQRVTLRCSPRSGDLSVYWYQQSLDQGLQFLIQYYNGEERAKGNILERFSAQQFPDLHSELNLSSLELGDSALYFCASSASSGGAGTDTQYFGPGTRLTVL.

The CDR3 spells CASSETGTASYEQYF. The DNA of the CDR3 is TGTGCCAGTAGTGAAACCGGGACAGCGTCCTACGAGCAGTACTTC. The chain couples TRBV19 to TRBJ2-7, with TRBD1 matching 7 bases. The CDR3 has 15 amino acids. CDR1 is LNHDA and CDR2 is SQIVND in the germline V gene (reference sequence). With V trimmed by 5 bases and J by 1 base, 8 bases remained unmatched.

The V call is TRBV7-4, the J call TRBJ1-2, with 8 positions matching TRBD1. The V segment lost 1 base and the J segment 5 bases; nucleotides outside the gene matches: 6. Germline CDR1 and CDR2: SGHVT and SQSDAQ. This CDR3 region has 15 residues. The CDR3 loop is CASSLEQGATYGYTF. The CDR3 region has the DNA TGTGCCAGCAGCTTAGAGCAGGGGGCAACTTATGGCTACACCTTC.

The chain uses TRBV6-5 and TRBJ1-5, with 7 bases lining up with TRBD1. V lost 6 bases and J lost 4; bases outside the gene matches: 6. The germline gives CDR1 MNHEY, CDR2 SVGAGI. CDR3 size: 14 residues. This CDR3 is CASRSGTANQPQHF. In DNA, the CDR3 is TGTGCCAGCAGATCCGGGACAGCAAATCAGCCCCAGCATTTT.

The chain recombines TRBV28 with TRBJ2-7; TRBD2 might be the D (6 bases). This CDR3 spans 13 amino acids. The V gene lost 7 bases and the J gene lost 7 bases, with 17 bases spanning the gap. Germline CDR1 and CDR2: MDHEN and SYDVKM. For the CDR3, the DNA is TGTGCCAGCAATTACCCCGGTGGGGGGGAGCAGTACTTC. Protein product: CASNYPGGGEQYF.

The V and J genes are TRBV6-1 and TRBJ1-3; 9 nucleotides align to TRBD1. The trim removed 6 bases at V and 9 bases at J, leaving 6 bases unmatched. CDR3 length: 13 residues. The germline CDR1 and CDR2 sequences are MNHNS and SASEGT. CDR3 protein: CASSSGQGVTIYF. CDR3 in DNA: TGTGCCAGCAGCTCGGGACAGGGTGTCACCATATATTTT.

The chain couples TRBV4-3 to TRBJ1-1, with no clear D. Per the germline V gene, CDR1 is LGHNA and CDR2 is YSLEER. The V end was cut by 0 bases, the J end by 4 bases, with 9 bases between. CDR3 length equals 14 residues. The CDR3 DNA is TGCGCCAGCAGCCAAGATGGGCGTAGCACTGAAGCTTTCTTT. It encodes CASSQDGRSTEAFF.

CDR3: CASSYGGTTNEKLFF. The DNA for the CDR3 is TGTGCCAGCAGTTACGGGGGGACAACTAATGAAAAACTGTTTTTT. The chain links TRBV6-6 to TRBJ1-4, with D tentatively TRBD1 (5 bases). Germline CDR1 MNHNY, CDR2 SVGAGI (reference sequence). The V end lost 2 bases, the J end lost 0 bases, and 7 bases lay between the germline ends. The CDR3 is 15 amino acids.

The CDR3 loop is CAWSVRRWNYGYTF. The CDR3 DNA follows: TGTGCCTGGAGTGTAAGGAGATGGAACTATGGCTACACCTTC. This chain joins TRBV30 and TRBJ1-2; D is undetermined. Germline CDR1 GTSNPN, CDR2 SVGIG (reference sequence). V was trimmed by 0 bases and J by 2 bases, leaving 10 bases between them. The CDR3 has 14 residues. The variable domain in full, with the rest retrieved from reference TRBV30 and TRBJ1-2, is SQTIHQWPATLVQPVGSPLSLECTVEGTSNPNLYWYRQAAGRGLQLLFYSVGIGQISSEVPQNLSASRPQDRQFILSSKKLLLSDSGFYLCAWSVRRWNYGYTFGSGTRLTVV.

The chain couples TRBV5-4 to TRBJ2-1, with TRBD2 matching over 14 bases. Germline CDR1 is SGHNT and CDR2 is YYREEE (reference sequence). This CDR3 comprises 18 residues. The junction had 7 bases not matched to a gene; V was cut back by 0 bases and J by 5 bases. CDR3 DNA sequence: TGTGCCAGCAGCTTGGTGGGCAGGGGACTAGCGGGGGACAATGAGCAGTTCTTC. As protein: CASSLVGRGLAGDNEQFF.

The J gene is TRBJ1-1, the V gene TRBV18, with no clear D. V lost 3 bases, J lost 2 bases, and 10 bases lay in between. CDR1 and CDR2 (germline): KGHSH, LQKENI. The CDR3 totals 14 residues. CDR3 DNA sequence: TGTGCCAGCTCACCCGCACCGGGAAACACTGAAGCTTTCTTT. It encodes CASSPAPGNTEAFF.

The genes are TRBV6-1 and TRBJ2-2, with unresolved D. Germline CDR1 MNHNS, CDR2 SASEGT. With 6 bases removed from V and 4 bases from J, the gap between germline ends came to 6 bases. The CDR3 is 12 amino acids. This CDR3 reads CASSSFTGELFF. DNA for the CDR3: TGTGCCAGCAGCTCTTTCACCGGGGAGCTGTTTTTT.

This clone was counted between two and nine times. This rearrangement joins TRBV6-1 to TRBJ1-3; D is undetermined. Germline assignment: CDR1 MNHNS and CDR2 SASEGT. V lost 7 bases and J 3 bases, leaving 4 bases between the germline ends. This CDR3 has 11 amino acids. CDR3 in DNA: TGTGCCAGCACTCTTGGAAACACCATATATTTT. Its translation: CASTLGNTIYF.

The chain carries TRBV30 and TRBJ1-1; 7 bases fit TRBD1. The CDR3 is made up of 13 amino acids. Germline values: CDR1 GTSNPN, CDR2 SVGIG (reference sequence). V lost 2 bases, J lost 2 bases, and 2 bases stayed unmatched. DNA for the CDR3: TGTGCCTGGAGTTGGACAGGAAACACTGAAGCTTTCTTT. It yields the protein CAWSWTGNTEAFF. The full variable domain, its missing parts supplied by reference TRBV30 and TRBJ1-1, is SQTIHQWPATLVQPVGSPLSLECTVEGTSNPNLYWYRQAAGRGLQLLFYSVGIGQISSEVPQNLSASRPQDRQFILSSKKLLLSDSGFYLCAWSWTGNTEAFFGQGTRLTVV.

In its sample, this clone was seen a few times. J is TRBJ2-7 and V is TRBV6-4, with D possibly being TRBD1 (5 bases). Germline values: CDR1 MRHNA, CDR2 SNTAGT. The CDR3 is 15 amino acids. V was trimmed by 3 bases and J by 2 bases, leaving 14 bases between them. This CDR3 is CASSEGQGPTYEQYF. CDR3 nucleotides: TGTGCCAGCAGTGAGGGGCAGGGTCCCACCTACGAGCAGTACTTC.

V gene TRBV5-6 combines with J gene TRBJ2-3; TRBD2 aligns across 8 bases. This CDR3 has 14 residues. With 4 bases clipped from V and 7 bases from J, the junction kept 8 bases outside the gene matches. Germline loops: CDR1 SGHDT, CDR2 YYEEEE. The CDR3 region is CASSTRGAGNTQYF. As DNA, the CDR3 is TGTGCCAGCAGCACGCGGGGGGCCGGAAATACGCAGTATTTT. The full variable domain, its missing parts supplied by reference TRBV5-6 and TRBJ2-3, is DAGVTQSPTHLIKTRGQQVTLRCSPKSGHDTVSWYQQALGQGPQFIFQYYEEEERQRGNFPDRFSGHQFPNYSSELNVNALLLGDSALYLCASSTRGAGNTQYFGPGTRLTVL.

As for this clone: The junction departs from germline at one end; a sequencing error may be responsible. CDR3 region: CASKSRLQGYKQYF. The CDR3 nucleotides are TGTGCCAGCAAATCCCGCCTACAGGGCTACAAGCAGTACTTC. This sequence joins TRBV27 and TRBJ2-7, with a weak D call TRBD1 (6 bases). The germline CDR1 and CDR2 sequences are MNHEY and SMNVEV (reference sequence). There are 14 residues in the CDR3.

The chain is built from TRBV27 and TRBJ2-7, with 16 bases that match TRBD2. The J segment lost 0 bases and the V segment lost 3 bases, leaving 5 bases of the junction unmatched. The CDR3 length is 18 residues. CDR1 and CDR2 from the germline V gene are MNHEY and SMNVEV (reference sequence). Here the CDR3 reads CASSFRGLAGGISYEQYF. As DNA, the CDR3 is TGTGCCAGCAGTTTCCGGGGACTAGCGGGGGGGATCTCCTACGAGCAGTACTTC.

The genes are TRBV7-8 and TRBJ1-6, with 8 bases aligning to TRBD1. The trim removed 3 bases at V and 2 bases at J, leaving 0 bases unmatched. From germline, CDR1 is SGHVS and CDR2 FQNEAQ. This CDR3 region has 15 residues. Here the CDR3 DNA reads TGTGCCAGCAGCTTGGACAGGGCCTATAATTCACCCCTCCACTTT. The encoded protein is CASSLDRAYNSPLHF.

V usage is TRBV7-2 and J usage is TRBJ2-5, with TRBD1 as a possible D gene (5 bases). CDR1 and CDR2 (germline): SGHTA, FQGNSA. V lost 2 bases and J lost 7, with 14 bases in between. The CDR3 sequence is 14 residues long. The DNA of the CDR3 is TGTGCCAGCAGCTTACACAGGACCCCGGGGACCCAGTACTTC. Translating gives CASSLHRTPGTQYF.

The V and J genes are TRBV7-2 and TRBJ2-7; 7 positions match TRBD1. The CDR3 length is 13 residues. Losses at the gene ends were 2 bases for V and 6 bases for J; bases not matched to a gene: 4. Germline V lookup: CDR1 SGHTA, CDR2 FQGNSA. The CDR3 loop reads CASSLQGVGEQYF. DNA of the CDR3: TGTGCCAGCAGCTTACAGGGGGTTGGCGAGCAGTACTTC.

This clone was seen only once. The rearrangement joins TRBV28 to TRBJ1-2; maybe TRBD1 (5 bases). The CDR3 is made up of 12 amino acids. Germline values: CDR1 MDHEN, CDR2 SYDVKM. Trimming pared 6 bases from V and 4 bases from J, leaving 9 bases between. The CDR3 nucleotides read TGTGCCAGCAGCAGGGTGGTCTATGGCTACACCTTC. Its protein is CASSRVVYGYTF.

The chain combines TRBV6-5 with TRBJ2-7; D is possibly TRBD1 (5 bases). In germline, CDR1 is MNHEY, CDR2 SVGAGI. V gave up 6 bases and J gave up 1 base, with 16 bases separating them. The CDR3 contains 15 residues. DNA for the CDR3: TGTGCCAGCAGCAGCAGGGCAGCGAGGTCCTACGAGCAGTACTTC. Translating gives CASSSRAARSYEQYF.

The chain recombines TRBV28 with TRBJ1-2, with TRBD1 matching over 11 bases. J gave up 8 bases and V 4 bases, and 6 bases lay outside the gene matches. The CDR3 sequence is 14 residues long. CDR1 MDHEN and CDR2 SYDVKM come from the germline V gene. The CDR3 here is CASSWDRGMGGYTF. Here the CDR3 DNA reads TGTGCCAGCAGTTGGGACAGGGGGATGGGGGGCTACACCTTC.

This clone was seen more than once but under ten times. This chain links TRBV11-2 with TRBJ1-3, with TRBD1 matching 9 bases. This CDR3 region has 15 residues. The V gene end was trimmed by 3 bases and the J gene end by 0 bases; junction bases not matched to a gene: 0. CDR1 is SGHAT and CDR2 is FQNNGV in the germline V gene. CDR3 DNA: TGTGCCAGCAGCTTGGACAGGGGCTCTGGAAACACCATATATTTT. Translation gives CASSLDRGSGNTIYF.

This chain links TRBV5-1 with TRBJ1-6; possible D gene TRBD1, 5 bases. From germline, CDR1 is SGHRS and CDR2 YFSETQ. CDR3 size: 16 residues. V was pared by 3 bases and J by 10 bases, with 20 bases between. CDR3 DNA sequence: TGCGCCAGCAGCTCCCGCGGAGACAGTTCCTACTCACCCCTCCACTTT. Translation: CASSSRGDSSYSPLHF.

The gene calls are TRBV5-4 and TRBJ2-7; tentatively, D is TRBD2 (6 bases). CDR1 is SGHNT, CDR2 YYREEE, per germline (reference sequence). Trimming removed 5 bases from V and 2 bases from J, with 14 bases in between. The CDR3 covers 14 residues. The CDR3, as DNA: TGTGCCAGCAGTCCTGCCTCTAGCGCCTACGAGCAGTACTTC. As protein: CASSPASSAYEQYF.

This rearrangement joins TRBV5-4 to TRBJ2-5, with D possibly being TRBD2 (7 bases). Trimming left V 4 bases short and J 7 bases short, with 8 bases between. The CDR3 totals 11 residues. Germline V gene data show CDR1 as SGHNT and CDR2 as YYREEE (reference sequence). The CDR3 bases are TGTGCCAGCAGCCGGGGGGCGACCCAGTACTTC. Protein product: CASSRGATQYF. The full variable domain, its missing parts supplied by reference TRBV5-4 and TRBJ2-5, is ETGVTQSPTHLIKTRGQQVTLRCSSQSGHNTVSWYQQALGQGPQFIFQYYREEENGRGNFPPRFSGLQFPNYSSELNVNALELDDSALYLCASSRGATQYFGPGTRLLVL.

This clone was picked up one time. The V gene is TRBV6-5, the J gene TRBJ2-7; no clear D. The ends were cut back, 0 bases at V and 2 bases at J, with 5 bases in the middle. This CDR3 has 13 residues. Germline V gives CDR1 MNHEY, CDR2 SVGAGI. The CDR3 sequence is CASSYSRAYEQYF. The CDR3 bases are TGTGCCAGCAGTTACTCCCGAGCCTACGAGCAGTACTTC.